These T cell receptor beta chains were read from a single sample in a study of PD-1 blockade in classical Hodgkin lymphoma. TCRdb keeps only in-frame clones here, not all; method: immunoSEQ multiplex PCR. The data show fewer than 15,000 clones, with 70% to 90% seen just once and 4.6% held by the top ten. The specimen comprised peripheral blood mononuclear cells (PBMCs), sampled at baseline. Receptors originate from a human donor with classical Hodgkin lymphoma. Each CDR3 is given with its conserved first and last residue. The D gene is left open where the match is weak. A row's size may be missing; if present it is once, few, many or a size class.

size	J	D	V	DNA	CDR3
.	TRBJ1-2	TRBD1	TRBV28	TGTGCCAGCAGTTTCACAGGGGGTGACTATGGCTACACCTTC	CASSFTGGDYGYTF
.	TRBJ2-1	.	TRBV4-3	TGCGCCAGCAGCCGTCTTGCCTACTCCTACAATGAGCAGTTCTTC	CASSRLAYSYNEQFF
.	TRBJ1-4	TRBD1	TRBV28	TGTGCCAGCTTCGAGGGACAGCTTAATGAAAAACTGTTTTTT	CASFEGQLNEKLFF
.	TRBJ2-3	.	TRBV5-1	TGCGCCAGCAGCCGGGTTTTGGGGGCTAGCACAGATACGCAGTATTTT	CASSRVLGASTDTQYF
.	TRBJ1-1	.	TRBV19	TGTGCCAGTAGTATAAGAACAGGGAACACTGAAGCTTTCTTT	CASSIRTGNTEAFF
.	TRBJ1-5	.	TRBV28	TGTGCCAGCACGTTTCAAAGCAATCAGCCCCAGCATTTT	CASTFQSNQPQHF
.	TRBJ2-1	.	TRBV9	TGTGCCAGCAGCCTCAGGGGGGTCTCCTACAATGAGCAGTTCTTC	CASSLRGVSYNEQFF
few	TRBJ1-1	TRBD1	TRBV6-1	TGTGCCAGCAGTAGGGGACAGGGGGTCGCTGAAGCTTTCTTT	CASSRGQGVAEAFF
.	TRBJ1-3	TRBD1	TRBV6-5	TGTGCCAGCAGTCCTTCCGGGACAGAGGGGAACACCATATATTTT	CASSPSGTEGNTIYF
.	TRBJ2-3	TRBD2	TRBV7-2	TGTGCCAGCAGCCCAGCCCTAGCGGGGGGGTCAGATACGCAGTATTTT	CASSPALAGGSDTQYF
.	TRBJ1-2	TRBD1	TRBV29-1	TGCAGCGTTGAAAGGCGGGGACAGGGACCGAATGGCTACACCTTC	CSVERRGQGPNGYTF
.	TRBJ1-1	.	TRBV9	TGTGCCAGCAGCCCTAGCCCAGGGGATACTGAAGCTTTCTTT	CASSPSPGDTEAFF
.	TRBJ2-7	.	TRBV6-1	TGTGCCAGCAGTGACAACGGAGACTACGAGCAGTACTTC	CASSDNGDYEQYF
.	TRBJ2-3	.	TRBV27	TGTGCCAGCAGGGCAGGGATTAGCACAGATACGCAGTATTTT	CASRAGISTDTQYF
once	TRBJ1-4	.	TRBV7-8	TGTGCCAGCAGCCCCCGGGGCCGGATTTATAGTGAAAAACTGTTTTTT	CASSPRGRIYSEKLFF
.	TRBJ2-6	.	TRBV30	TGTGCCTGGAGAGAGGCCCAGAATTCTGGGGCCAACGTCCTGACTTTC	CAWREAQNSGANVLTF
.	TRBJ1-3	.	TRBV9	TGTGCCAGCAGCGTATCGGGACAATCTGGAAACACCATATATTTT	CASSVSGQSGNTIYF
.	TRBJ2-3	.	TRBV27	TGTGCCAGCAGTTTATCGCGGGGAGATACGCAGTATTTT	CASSLSRGDTQYF
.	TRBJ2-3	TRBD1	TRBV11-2	TGTGCCAGCAGCCTCCTCGGGATTAGGCAGCACAGGGGTACGCAGTATTTT	CASSLLGIRQHRGTQYF
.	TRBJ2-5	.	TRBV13	TGTGCCAGCAGCCACAGGTCGGTCCAAGAGACCCAGTACTTC	CASSHRSVQETQYF
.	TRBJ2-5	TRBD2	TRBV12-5	TGTGCTAGTGGTCTTAGCGGGGGGGCCCGAGCCCAGTACTTC	CASGLSGGARAQYF
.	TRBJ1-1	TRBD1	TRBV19	TGTGCCAGTAAACTGGGACAGGGTGAGGGCACTGAAGCTTTCTTT	CASKLGQGEGTEAFF
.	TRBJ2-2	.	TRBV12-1	TGTGCCAGCAGCTTTGTGCGGCTGCGGAGCACCGGGGAGCTGTTTTTT	CASSFVRLRSTGELFF
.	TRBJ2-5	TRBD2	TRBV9	TGTGCCAGCAGCGTAGATGGTAGCGGGAGGTTAGAGACCCAGTACTTC	CASSVDGSGRLETQYF
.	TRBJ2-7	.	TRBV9	TGTGCCAGCAGCGAAGGAGCAGAAACCACCTACGAGCAGTACTTC	CASSEGAETTYEQYF
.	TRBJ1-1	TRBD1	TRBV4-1	TGCGCCAGCAGCCGGGCTTACAGGGGTTCCGCTGAAGCTTTCTTT	CASSRAYRGSAEAFF
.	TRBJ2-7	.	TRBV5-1	TGCGCCAGCAGCTTGATCTGGGAAGATGGTTACGAGCAGTACTTC	CASSLIWEDGYEQYF
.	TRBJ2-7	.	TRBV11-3	TGTGCCAGCGGCGAGGGGAGAGGCTACGAGCAGTACTTC	CASGEGRGYEQYF
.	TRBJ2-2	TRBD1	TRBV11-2	TGTGCCAGCAGCTCGACAGGGACGACCGGGGAGCTGTTTTTT	CASSSTGTTGELFF
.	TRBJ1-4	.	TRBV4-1	TGCGCCAGCAGCCAAGGACTGCATAATGAAAAACTGTTTTTT	CASSQGLHNEKLFF
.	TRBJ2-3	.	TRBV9	TGTGCCAGCAGCGTAGAAGGAGGGTGGAGCACAGATACGCAGTATTTT	CASSVEGGWSTDTQYF
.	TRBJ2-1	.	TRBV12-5	TGTGCTAGTGGTTTGGGTTTCCGGGAGCAGTTCTTC	CASGLGFREQFF